One sample yielded the 27 T cell receptor beta chains listed below, sequenced in a study of graft-versus-host responses after intestinal transplantation. The antigens these receptors bind are not known. The protocol was immunoSEQ multiplex PCR, while the TCRdb copy is restricted to in-frame clones and leaves out a portion. The repertoire includes about 91,000 clones, under 95% of them detected once, and about 0.34% sits in the top ten. The specimen was unstimulated CD4+ T cells sorted from spleen or lymph node cells, collected before transplant. Receptor source: a human donor who was the organ donor for an intestinal transplant.

This sequence joins TRBV6-1 and TRBJ2-1, with 10 bases that match TRBD2. Germline lookup yields CDR1 MNHNS and CDR2 SASEGT. This CDR3 has 14 residues. The V and J ends lost 6 bases and 14 bases, in that order; junction bases with no gene match: 13. CDR3 DNA: TGTGCCAGCAGCCTAGGAGCGGGAGGGTCGAAGGAGTTCTTC. Protein sequence: CASSLGAGGSKEFF.

The genes are TRBV5-6 and TRBJ2-1, with D perhaps matching TRBD2 (7 bases). Trimming cost V 3 bases and J 10 bases, with 8 bases left between them. Germline V gene data show CDR1 as SGHDT and CDR2 as YYEEEE. CDR3 size: 11 residues. The CDR3 protein is CASSWGGEQFF. The CDR3 nucleotides are TGTGCCAGCAGCTGGGGGGGCGAGCAGTTCTTC. Complete variable domain (other parts from reference TRBV5-6 and TRBJ2-1): DAGVTQSPTHLIKTRGQQVTLRCSPKSGHDTVSWYQQALGQGPQFIFQYYEEEERQRGNFPDRFSGHQFPNYSSELNVNALLLGDSALYLCASSWGGEQFFGPGTRLTVL.

This sequence joins TRBV30 and TRBJ2-7; 10 bases are shared with TRBD2. From germline, CDR1 is GTSNPN and CDR2 SVGIG (reference sequence). V shed 0 bases and J 5 bases; nucleotides not matched to a gene: 4. The CDR3 is made up of 14 amino acids. The CDR3 bases are TGTGCCTGGAGTGTGGTGGGACTAGCGAACGAGCAGTACTTC. Translated, it gives CAWSVVGLANEQYF.

The chain joins TRBV10-1 to TRBJ2-1; D is unresolved. Germline V CDR1 and CDR2: WNHNN, SYGVQD (reference sequence). With 3 bases removed from V and 7 bases from J, the gap between germline ends came to 16 bases. The CDR3 sequence is 15 residues long. This CDR3 is CASSEGGPLLNEQFF. The DNA for the CDR3 is TGCGCCAGCAGTGAAGGCGGCCCCCTACTTAATGAGCAGTTCTTC.

Comment on this clone: Different DNA sequences within this sample yield the same CDR3. The V gene is TRBV5-1, the J gene TRBJ2-7; 7 bases fit TRBD2. There are 14 residues in the CDR3. Germline V CDR1 and CDR2: SGHRS, YFSETQ. With 0 bases clipped from V and 3 bases from J, the junction kept 3 bases outside the gene matches. The CDR3 DNA sequence: TGCGCCAGCAGCTTGGGGCTAGCGGACTACGAGCAGTACTTC. Encoded protein: CASSLGLADYEQYF. Using reference TRBV5-1 and TRBJ2-7 for the parts outside the CDR3, the full variable domain is KAGVTQTPRYLIKTRGQQVTLSCSPISGHRSVSWYQQTPGQGLQFLFEYFSETQRNKGNFPGRFSGRQFSNSRSEMNVSTLELGDSALYLCASSLGLADYEQYFGPGTRLTVT.

The CDR3 nucleotides are TGTGCCAGCAGACCCCCGCTGGACAGGGGCTACGAGCAGTACTTC. Encoded protein: CASRPPLDRGYEQYF. The V gene is TRBV6-6, the J gene TRBJ2-7, with 9 bases matching TRBD1. The CDR3 spans 15 residues. The germline gives CDR1 MNHNY, CDR2 SVGAGI (reference sequence). The V and J ends lost 6 bases and 3 bases, in that order; junction bases with no gene match: 9.

V and J are TRBV29-1 and TRBJ2-1; 12 nucleotides align to TRBD2. The trim removed 3 bases at V and 1 base at J, leaving 1 base unmatched. Germline V gene data show CDR1 as SQVTM and CDR2 as ANQGSEA. The CDR3 spans 15 residues. The CDR3 sequence is CSVEGLAGSYNEQFF. The CDR3 DNA sequence: TGCAGCGTTGAGGGACTAGCGGGTTCCTACAATGAGCAGTTCTTC.

The J gene is TRBJ1-2, the V gene TRBV5-5, with D hard to call. This CDR3 spans 14 amino acids. V lost 0 bases and J lost 4, with 10 bases in between. CDR1 and CDR2 (germline): SGHKS, YYEKEE (reference sequence). CDR3 in DNA: TGTGCCAGCAGCTTGGAAGCGGAAACCTATGGCTACACCTTC. Translation: CASSLEAETYGYTF.

The genes are TRBV11-3 and TRBJ1-3; TRBD1 is a possible D gene (5 bases). Germline CDR1 is SGHNT and CDR2 is YENEEA. This CDR3 region has 15 residues. Trimming shortened V by 6 bases and J by 8 bases, and 20 bases separated the two germline ends. CDR3 DNA sequence: TGTGCCAGCAGAGAAGGGGTTTCAAACGGTCACACCATATATTTT. It yields the protein CASREGVSNGHTIYF.

The chain couples TRBV5-1 to TRBJ2-3, with 8 nucleotides matching TRBD1. V trimming: 3 bases; J trimming: 2 bases; junction bases outside the gene matches: 11. This CDR3 has 17 residues. Looked up from germline, CDR1 is SGHRS and CDR2 is YFSETQ. Written as DNA, the CDR3 is TGCGCCAGCAGCTCCGGACAGGGAATTTGGCTCACAGATACGCAGTATTTT. It specifies CASSSGQGIWLTDTQYF.

This rearrangement joins TRBV25-1 to TRBJ2-7; 10 positions agree with TRBD1. This CDR3 spans 15 amino acids. V was pared by 3 bases and J by 6 bases, with 8 bases of the junction left unmatched. Germline CDR1 reads MGHDK; CDR2 reads SYGVNS. CDR3 bases: TGTGCCAGCAGTGAGCCGGGACAGGGGTCGTCCGAGCAGTACTTC. Its protein product is CASSEPGQGSSEQYF.

This clone was recorded once. This sequence joins TRBV10-1 and TRBJ2-3; D uncertain. Trimming shortened V by 0 bases and J by 1 base, and 8 bases separated the two germline ends. The germline CDR1 and CDR2 sequences are WNHNN and SYGVQD (reference sequence). This CDR3 region has 15 residues. The CDR3 spells CASSESQSGTDTQYF. DNA for the CDR3: TGCGCCAGCAGTGAGTCGCAAAGCGGCACAGATACGCAGTATTTT.

This clone was seen more than once but under ten times. The CDR3: CAWSTNTEAFF. The CDR3 DNA is TGTGCCTGGAGCACAAACACTGAAGCTTTCTTT. The V and J genes are TRBV30 and TRBJ1-1; D not resolved. CDR1 and CDR2 (germline): GTSNPN, SVGIG (reference sequence). V dropped 3 bases and J dropped 2 bases, with 4 bases sitting between them. This CDR3 region has 11 residues.

The chain couples TRBV29-1 to TRBJ2-1, with TRBD2 identical over 8 bases. Germline V lookup: CDR1 SQVTM, CDR2 ANQGSEA. With 4 bases clipped from V and 4 bases from J, the junction kept 3 bases outside the gene matches. This CDR3 contains 13 residues. CDR3 residues: CSVGGLGYNEQFF. The CDR3 nucleotides read TGCAGCGTTGGGGGACTAGGATACAATGAGCAGTTCTTC.

The gene calls are TRBV18 and TRBJ1-4, with D possibly matching TRBD1 (6 bases). There are 14 residues in the CDR3. Germline lookup yields CDR1 KGHSH and CDR2 LQKENI. V dropped 5 bases and J dropped 4 bases, with 11 bases sitting between them. The CDR3 bases are TGTGCCAGCTCATCCGGACAGAGTAATGAAAAACTGTTTTTT. Residues: CASSSGQSNEKLFF.

V and J are TRBV6-5 and TRBJ2-5, with D perhaps TRBD1 (6 bases). This CDR3 has 15 amino acids. Germline V CDR1 and CDR2: MNHEY, SVGAGI. V shed 0 bases and J shed 3 bases, with 11 bases lying between them. This CDR3 reads CASSYSLQGKETQYF. Written as DNA, the CDR3 is TGTGCCAGCAGTTACTCGCTGCAGGGGAAAGAGACCCAGTACTTC.

This rearrangement joins TRBV4-1 to TRBJ1-5; 11 bases match TRBD1. The CDR3 is 14 amino acids. In germline, CDR1 is MGHRA, CDR2 YSYEKL. V lost 4 bases and J lost 7; bases outside the gene matches: 3. The CDR3 region is CASSLGTGGQPQHF. The CDR3 DNA reads as TGCGCCAGCAGCCTCGGGACAGGGGGACAGCCCCAGCATTTT.

The chain combines TRBV19 with TRBJ1-4; TRBD1 aligns across 7 bases. The CDR3 has 13 amino acids. V shed 5 bases, J shed 11 bases, and the junction held 8 bases outside the gene matches. Germline CDR1 is LNHDA and CDR2 is SQIVND (reference sequence). CDR3 DNA sequence: TGTGCCAGTAGTGGAGGGGCAGGGGGTAAACTGTTTTTT. Its protein product is CASSGGAGGKLFF.

The V gene is TRBV29-1, the J gene TRBJ1-2; D is possibly TRBD1 (6 bases). The length of the CDR3 is 11 residues. Germline-derived CDR1 and CDR2 are SQVTM and ANQGSEA. The V end lost 2 bases, the J end lost 7 bases, and 8 bases lay between the germline ends. CDR3 nucleotide sequence: TGCAGCGTTGAAACAGGGTTTGGCTACACCTTC. It specifies CSVETGFGYTF.

This rearrangement joins TRBV11-2 to TRBJ1-5; tentative D call: TRBD1 (6 bases). This CDR3 has 13 residues. V lost 5 bases to trimming and J lost 9 bases, with 14 bases between them. The germline V gene encodes CDR1 SGHAT and CDR2 FQNNGV. CDR3 residues: CASSVSQGRPQHF. CDR3 sequence (DNA): TGTGCCAGCAGCGTTTCACAGGGACGGCCCCAGCATTTT.

The V call is TRBV10-3, the J call TRBJ2-3, with D perhaps matching TRBD1 (5 bases). The germline V gene has CDR1 ENHRY and CDR2 SYGVKD. Trimming left V 3 bases short and J 1 base short, with 11 bases between. This CDR3 has 15 residues. Here the CDR3 reads CAISERGLGTDTQYF. The CDR3 nucleotides read TGTGCCATCAGTGAAAGGGGCCTGGGCACAGATACGCAGTATTTT.

Note on this clone: Other DNA sequences of this sample code for an identical CDR3. V usage is TRBV7-2 and J usage is TRBJ2-3, with 8 bases identical to TRBD2. The CDR3 is 14 residues long. Germline V CDR1 and CDR2: SGHTA, FQGNSA. V was clipped by 1 base and J by 4 bases; unmatched bases: 1. The CDR3 spells CASSLVLAADTQYF. As DNA, the CDR3 is TGTGCCAGCAGCTTAGTACTAGCGGCAGATACGCAGTATTTT.

This clone was found once. The J gene is TRBJ1-4, the V gene TRBV19, with 9 nucleotides matching TRBD1. Losses at the gene ends were 8 bases for V and 5 bases for J; bases not matched to a gene: 9. Germline lookup yields CDR1 LNHDA and CDR2 SQIVND (reference sequence). CDR3 length equals 15 residues. Written as DNA, the CDR3 is TGTGCCAGTTCCGAACCGGGACAGGGAAATGAAAAACTGTTTTTT. Protein: CASSEPGQGNEKLFF. The full variable domain, completed using reference TRBV19 and TRBJ1-4, is DGGITQSPKYLFRKEGQNVTLSCEQNLNHDAMYWYRQDPGQGLRLIYYSQIVNDFQKGDIAEGYSVSREKKESFPLTVTSAQKNPTAFYLCASSEPGQGNEKLFFGSGTQLSVL.

The rearrangement uses TRBV7-3 and TRBJ2-1, with TRBD2 matching over 9 bases. The germline gives CDR1 SGHTA, CDR2 FQGTGA. The junction had 10 bases not matched to a gene; V was cut back by 5 bases and J by 8 bases. CDR3 length: 15 residues. Written as DNA, the CDR3 is TGTGCCAGCAGCCCCTATGGGCGGGAGGGGGATGAGCAGTTCTTC. This codes for CASSPYGREGDEQFF. Based on the CDR3 plus reference TRBV7-3 and TRBJ2-1, the full variable domain is GAGVSQTPSNKVTEKGKYVELRCDPISGHTALYWYRQSLGQGPEFLIYFQGTGAADDSGLPNDRFFAVRPEGSVSTLKIQRTERGDSAVYLCASSPYGREGDEQFFGPGTRLTVL.

This chain uses TRBV25-1 with TRBJ1-1; 9 bases match TRBD1. CDR1 and CDR2 (germline): MGHDK, SYGVNS. Unmatched junction bases numbered 3, after V lost 5 bases and J lost 2 bases. The CDR3 has 14 residues. CDR3 DNA sequence: TGTGCCAGCAGTCCGGGACAGGGAAACACTGAAGCTTTCTTT. It codes for CASSPGQGNTEAFF. The full variable domain, its missing parts supplied by reference TRBV25-1 and TRBJ1-1, is EADIYQTPRYLVIGTGKKITLECSQTMGHDKMYWYQQDPGMELHLIHYSYGVNSTEKGDLSSESTVSRIRTEHFPLTLESARPSHTSQYLCASSPGQGNTEAFFGQGTRLTVV.

This chain connects TRBV19 to TRBJ2-5, with 9 bases matching TRBD2. V lost 5 bases and J lost 11; bases outside the gene matches: 18. This CDR3 region has 16 residues. Germline lookup yields CDR1 LNHDA and CDR2 SQIVND (reference sequence). The CDR3 spells CASSPRTSELPDGQYF. The CDR3 bases are TGTGCCAGTAGTCCTAGGACTAGCGAACTGCCGGACGGGCAGTACTTC.

This chain joins TRBV6-6 and TRBJ2-7; TRBD1 is a possible D gene (5 bases). CDR3 length: 16 amino acids. The germline V gene encodes CDR1 MNHNY and CDR2 SVGAGI (reference sequence). The V end was cut by 6 bases, the J end by 1 base, with 19 bases between. CDR3: CASSKSRGFVSYEQYF. In DNA, the CDR3 is TGTGCCAGCAGCAAAAGTAGGGGCTTTGTATCCTACGAGCAGTACTTC.